This entry lists 11 T cell receptor beta chains sequenced from one sample in a study of T cell repertoires in cytomegalovirus infection. Each CDR3 protein is one row after TCRdb ran MiXCR on the reads. The table shows under 300,000 distinct CDR3 sequences, with approximately 15% occurring only once. The sequenced sample was CD8+ T cells from PBMCs. The receptors originated from a human donor in good health (CMV status not recorded). Some clones in this sample may be carry-over from other donors' samples.

This clonotype was found a few times. The chain recombines TRBV5-4 with TRBJ2-1, with D maybe TRBD1 (5 bases). The germline V gene encodes CDR1 SGHNT and CDR2 YYREEE (reference sequence). The CDR3 sequence is 14 residues long. The V gene lost 4 bases and the J gene lost 4 bases, with 12 bases spanning the gap. Here the CDR3 DNA reads TGTGCCAGCAGCGCGATGGGGCCGTACAATGAGCAGTTCTTC. It yields the protein CASSAMGPYNEQFF.

V and J are TRBV15 and TRBJ2-2; TRBD1 is a possible D gene (5 bases). V was clipped by 5 bases and J by 3 bases, with 16 bases between them. This CDR3 is 16 amino acids long. Germline loops: CDR1 LNHNV, CDR2 YYDKDF (reference sequence). The DNA of the CDR3 is TGTGCCACCAGCTCCTTGGCAGGGTTGGACACCGGGGAGCTGTTTTTT. Translating gives CATSSLAGLDTGELFF.

This clonotype was picked up a small number of times. The chain employs TRBV7-2 and TRBJ2-3; D may be TRBD1 (7 bases). Trimming took 5 bases from V and 1 from J, leaving 16 bases between them. The CDR3 has 16 amino acids. The V gene's germline CDR1 is SGHTA and CDR2 FQGNSA. This CDR3 reads CASSAPRGVGTDTQYF. CDR3 DNA sequence: TGTGCCAGCAGCGCCCCCAGGGGGGTGGGCACAGATACGCAGTATTTT.

The rearrangement links TRBV20-1 to TRBJ1-4, with D possibly being TRBD1 (5 bases). V dropped 5 bases and J dropped 0 bases, with 13 bases sitting between them. There are 15 residues in the CDR3. CDR1 DFQATT and CDR2 SNEGSKA come from the germline V gene (reference sequence). DNA for the CDR3: TGCAGTGCTCTCGGGACTGGAGCAACTAATGAAAAACTGTTTTTT. Its protein is CSALGTGATNEKLFF.

The chain combines TRBV7-9 with TRBJ1-5; 8 positions match TRBD1. Germline loops: CDR1 SEHNR, CDR2 FQNEAQ (reference sequence). Trimming cost V 5 bases and J 4 bases; bases outside gene matches: 7. CDR3 size: 15 residues. Written as DNA, the CDR3 is TGTGCCAGCAGCGGTGGAACAGGGGGAAATCAGCCCCAGCATTTT. Protein product: CASSGGTGGNQPQHF. The full variable domain, its missing parts supplied by reference TRBV7-9 and TRBJ1-5, is DTGVSQNPRHKITKRGQNVTFRCDPISEHNRLYWYRQTLGQGPEFLTYFQNEAQLEKSRLLSDRFSAERPKGSFSTLEIQRTEQGDSAMYLCASSGGTGGNQPQHFGDGTRLSIL.

This clonotype was detected a few times. This sequence joins TRBV5-1 and TRBJ2-3; 7 bases line up with TRBD1. The CDR3 sequence is 16 residues long. Per germline, CDR1 SGHRS and CDR2 YFSETQ. Trimming removed 3 bases from V and 0 bases from J; junction bases left unmatched: 7. Here the CDR3 reads CASSYDRDTSTDTQYF. The CDR3 DNA follows: TGCGCCAGCAGCTACGACAGGGACACTAGCACAGATACGCAGTATTTT.

In its sample, this clonotype was seen a few times. The chain uses TRBV5-4 and TRBJ2-1; 7 bases line up with TRBD1. This CDR3 is built from 12 residues. With V trimmed by 2 bases and J by 16 bases, 9 bases remained unmatched. The germline CDR1 and CDR2 sequences are SGHNT and YYREEE (reference sequence). DNA of the CDR3: TGTGCCAGCAGCTTCCAGGGGGATCGGGACTTCTTC. It translates to CASSFQGDRDFF. Based on the CDR3 plus reference TRBV5-4 and TRBJ2-1, the full variable domain is ETGVTQSPTHLIKTRGQQVTLRCSSQSGHNTVSWYQQALGQGPQFIFQYYREEENGRGNFPPRFSGLQFPNYSSELNVNALELDDSALYLCASSFQGDRDFFGPGTRLTVL.

The chain carries TRBV19 and TRBJ1-2; D is ambiguous. CDR1 is LNHDA and CDR2 is SQIVND in the germline V gene (reference sequence). V shed 10 bases and J shed 5 bases, with 17 bases lying between them. The CDR3 runs 13 residues. The CDR3 reads CATSEGGVYGYTF. CDR3 DNA sequence: TGTGCCACTTCCGAGGGCGGCGTTTATGGCTACACCTTC.

Many counts were recorded for this clonotype. The V gene is TRBV6-2 or TRBV6-3, the J gene TRBJ2-1; TRBD1 or TRBD2 may be the D gene (5 bases each). Germline-derived CDR1 and CDR2 are MNHEY and SVGEGT. This CDR3 is built from 15 residues. V lost 7 bases and J 7 bases, leaving 20 bases between the germline ends. Here the CDR3 DNA reads TGTGCCAGCAACCAAGGGCAGGGAGTTCTAAATGAGCAGTTCTTC. It specifies CASNQGQGVLNEQFF.

The V call is TRBV28, the J call TRBJ1-2, with D possibly matching TRBD1 (6 bases). The V gene's germline CDR1 is MDHEN and CDR2 SYDVKM. The CDR3 consists of 15 residues. V gave up 2 bases and J gave up 5 bases, with 15 bases separating them. The CDR3 bases are TGTGCCAGCAGTTTAACGGGCAGGGGAGGGTATGGCTACACCTTC. This encodes CASSLTGRGGYGYTF.

The rearrangement uses TRBV20-1 and TRBJ2-1; no reliable D call. The germline V gene encodes CDR1 DFQATT and CDR2 SNEGSKA (reference sequence). The length of the CDR3 is 12 residues. V gave up 5 bases and J gave up 2 bases, with 7 bases separating them. The CDR3 reads CSAQTPYNEQFF. In nucleotides, the CDR3 is TGCAGTGCTCAAACCCCCTACAATGAGCAGTTCTTC.